Each of the 7 T cell receptor beta chains below was sequenced from the same sample in a study of blood T cell repertoires in COVID-19. Clones were read by immunoSEQ multiplex PCR, and TCRdb kept only the in-frame ones, dropping some. The sample lists roughly 250,000 clones; roughly nine tenths were seen once. What was sequenced was peripheral blood. All receptors derive from a man between 60 and 75 years old who had recovered from COVID-19.

The V gene is TRBV24-1, the J gene TRBJ1-5, with 10 bases fitting TRBD1. Per germline, CDR1 KGHDR and CDR2 SFDVKD. Germline trimming cut 0 bases from V and 0 bases from J; bases unmatched to any gene: 10. This CDR3 has 20 residues. This CDR3 is CATSDLQEGTGEYSNQPQHF. The CDR3 DNA is TGTGCCACCAGTGATTTGCAGGAGGGGACAGGGGAGTATAGCAATCAGCCCCAGCATTTT.

The table lists this clone with a count of one. The rearrangement uses TRBV12-5 and TRBJ2-3; D not resolved. CDR3 size: 12 residues. The V gene lost 3 bases and the J gene lost 7 bases, with 8 bases spanning the gap. Germline V gene sequence: CDR1 LGHNT, CDR2 FRNRAP. The CDR3 sequence is CASGLSRHTQYF. DNA for the CDR3: TGTGCTAGTGGTTTATCCAGGCATACGCAGTATTTT.

This sequence joins TRBV14 and TRBJ1-2, with a weak D call TRBD1 (5 bases). V was clipped by 4 bases and J by 7 bases, with 16 bases between them. This CDR3 has 14 amino acids. Germline CDR1 SGHDN, CDR2 FVKESK. The chain's CDR3 is CASSPLVGHAGYTF. In DNA, the CDR3 is TGTGCCAGCAGCCCCCTAGTTGGACACGCTGGCTACACCTTC.

The chain has TRBV10-3 and TRBJ2-7, with D tentatively TRBD1 (5 bases). V was cut by 2 bases and J by 2 bases, with 10 bases left in between. The CDR3 has 14 amino acids. Germline CDR1 reads ENHRY; CDR2 reads SYGVKD. The CDR3 here is CAISERVQAYEQYF. CDR3 in DNA: TGTGCCATCAGTGAGAGGGTACAGGCCTACGAGCAGTACTTC.

V and J are TRBV30 and TRBJ1-2; D may be TRBD1 (5 bases). Germline CDR1 GTSNPN, CDR2 SVGIG (reference sequence). CDR3 length: 11 amino acids. The V end was cut by 6 bases, the J end by 8 bases, with 13 bases between. The CDR3 protein is CACTTGPGYTF. The CDR3 coding sequence is TGTGCCTGCACCACAGGACCCGGCTACACCTTC.

The gene calls are TRBV3-1 (or the pseudogene TRBV3-2) and TRBJ2-3; 11 bases are shared with TRBD2. CDR3 length: 18 residues. V was pared by 1 base and J by 2 bases, with 8 bases of the junction left unmatched. From germline, CDR1 is LGHDT and CDR2 YNNKEL (reference sequence). The CDR3 region has the DNA TGTGCCAGCAGCCAAGGACAACTAGCGGGGGCCCTCACAGATACGCAGTATTTT. It is translated as CASSQGQLAGALTDTQYF.

This clone was counted only a few times. The chain links TRBV9 to TRBJ1-2; D is perhaps TRBD1 (6 bases). From germline, CDR1 is SGDLS and CDR2 YYNGEE. V shed 4 bases and J shed 2 bases, with 15 bases lying between them. CDR3 length: 15 residues. The CDR3 DNA is TGTGCCAGCAGCCCCGAGACAGGATCCAACTATGGCTACACCTTC. Amino acid sequence: CASSPETGSNYGYTF.